This T cell receptor beta chain was captured by sequencing in a study of T cells in Graves' hyperthyroidism and ophthalmopathy. General study results and limits: Prediction of ophthalmopathy progression came a median approximately 6.5 months pre-onset. In the blood, most expanded thyroid clonotypes above 0.001 appeared as well.

This clonotype was detected ten times or more. Its cognate antigen is unknown. Amplification of TCR beta CDR3 regions was performed using RNA transcripts as template. TCR CDR3 regions were first amplified by RT-PCR with HTBI primers. TCRdb re-analysed the multiplex PCR reads in MiXCR, keeping a single row per CDR3 protein. This sample has over 700,000 distinct CDR3 sequences, with approximately 19% found just once. The CDR3 covers 14 residues. Deletions cut 3 bases from V and 4 bases from J, with 12 bases between. In germline, CDR1 is SNHLY, CDR2 FYNNEI. A patient was excluded if there was uncontrolled infection, other autoimmune disease, pregnancy or lactation. The blood sample predates any ophthalmopathy symptoms, coming from first hyperthyroidism diagnosis.

V and J are TRBV2 and TRBJ1-2; the D gene is possibly TRBD1 (6 bases). The sequence came from a woman between 45 and 60 years old with Graves' hyperthyroidism that later progressed to Graves' ophthalmopathy. The sequenced sample was blood. DNA for the CDR3: TGTGCCAGCAGTGATGGGGGGCTTGGCTATGGCTACACCTTC. It translates to CASSDGGLGYGYTF. Looking up the rest from reference TRBV2 and TRBJ1-2 gives the full variable domain: EPEVTQTPSHQVTQMGQEVILRCVPISNHLYFYWYRQILGQKVEFLVSFYNNEISEKSEIFDDQFSVERPDGSNFTLKIRSTKLEDSAMYFCASSDGGLGYGYTFGSGTRLTVV.